This is a list of T cell receptor beta chains from one sample in a study of cytomegalovirus exposure and HLA in healthy donors. TCRdb's table, derived via immunoSEQ multiplex PCR, lists solely in-frame clones and lacks some. The sample lists some 160,000 clones, approximately 86% occurring once. The specimen was PBMCs. These receptor sequences come from a young woman in good health and CMV-seronegative. The CDR3 runs from the conserved cysteine through the conserved F or W. A D gene is named only where the DNA matches it firmly. Some rows have no size entry. The others give once, few or many, or a class for an expanded clone.

V: TRBV5-1; size: .; J: TRBJ1-2; D: TRBD1; CDR3: CASRPRDSSNYGYTF; DNA: TGCGCCAGCAGACCACGGGACAGCTCTAACTATGGCTACACCTTC
V: TRBV7-7; size: .; J: TRBJ2-5; D: .; CDR3: CASSSGGPWQETQYF; DNA: TGTGCCAGCAGTTCGGGGGGCCCGTGGCAAGAGACCCAGTACTTC
V: TRBV6-6; size: .; J: TRBJ2-7; D: TRBD1; CDR3: CASRGTGGYQYF; DNA: TGTGCCAGCAGGGGGACAGGGGGCTATCAGTACTTC
V: TRBV6-1; size: .; J: TRBJ2-5; D: TRBD2; CDR3: CASSELAGGQETQYF; DNA: TGTGCCAGCAGTGAACTAGCGGGGGGGCAAGAGACCCAGTACTTC
V: TRBV2; size: .; J: TRBJ2-7; D: .; CDR3: CASAVDRGGEQYF; DNA: TGTGCCAGCGCTGTTGATAGGGGGGGCGAGCAGTACTTC
V: TRBV4-1; size: .; J: TRBJ2-3; D: .; CDR3: CASSQDLVGALTDTQYF; DNA: TGCGCCAGCAGCCAAGACCTAGTGGGAGCACTTACAGATACGCAGTATTTT
V: TRBV7-9; size: .; J: TRBJ1-6; D: .; CDR3: CASSRDGGRDLHF; DNA: TGTGCCAGCAGCCGCGACGGGGGGCGGGACCTCCACTTT
V: TRBV29-1; size: .; J: TRBJ2-3; D: TRBD1; CDR3: CSARQGTALTDTQYF; DNA: TGCAGCGCCCGACAGGGCACTGCCCTCACAGATACGCAGTATTTT
V: TRBV6-6; size: few; J: TRBJ1-1; D: .; CDR3: CASSYPGQQAFF; DNA: TGTGCCAGCAGTTACCCCGGACAGCAAGCTTTCTTT
V: TRBV6-5; size: .; J: TRBJ2-1; D: TRBD2; CDR3: CASSYSPAGGPGEQFF; DNA: TGTGCCAGCAGTTACTCGCCAGCGGGGGGGCCGGGTGAGCAGTTCTTC
V: TRBV28; size: .; J: TRBJ1-2; D: TRBD1; CDR3: CASRPGQGNYGYTF; DNA: TGTGCCAGCAGGCCGGGACAGGGTAACTATGGCTACACCTTC
V: TRBV28; size: .; J: TRBJ2-5; D: .; CDR3: CASGGRADQETQYF; DNA: TGTGCCAGCGGAGGACGGGCAGACCAAGAGACCCAGTACTTC
V: TRBV4-1; size: few; J: TRBJ1-4; D: .; CDR3: CASSHPTGRALSTNEKLFF; DNA: TGCGCCAGCAGCCATCCCACAGGGCGGGCTCTCTCAACTAATGAAAAACTGTTTTTT
V: TRBV5-6; size: .; J: TRBJ2-7; D: .; CDR3: CASSLGSPYEQYF; DNA: TGTGCCAGCAGCTTGGGTTCTCCCTACGAGCAGTACTTC
V: TRBV7-9; size: .; J: TRBJ1-2; D: .; CDR3: CASSSGVGDYGYTF; DNA: TGTGCCAGCAGCTCAGGGGTAGGGGACTATGGCTACACCTTC
V: TRBV11-3; size: .; J: TRBJ2-4; D: .; CDR3: CASSLGSDPGGDIQYF; DNA: TGTGCCAGCAGCTTAGGTTCGGACCCCGGAGGCGACATTCAGTACTTC
V: TRBV30; size: .; J: TRBJ2-5; D: .; CDR3: CAWSDIGVRMTQYF; DNA: TGTGCCTGGAGCGACATAGGGGTCCGGATGACCCAGTACTTC
V: TRBV6-1; size: .; J: TRBJ2-5; D: .; CDR3: CASSEDRLQETQYF; DNA: TGTGCCAGCAGTGAAGACAGGCTCCAAGAGACCCAGTACTTC
V: TRBV7-3; size: .; J: TRBJ2-3; D: .; CDR3: CASSILNGGTDTQYF; DNA: TGTGCCAGCAGTATCCTTAACGGAGGCACAGATACGCAGTATTTT
V: TRBV18; size: .; J: TRBJ1-2; D: .; CDR3: CASSPTMSDKSYGYTF; DNA: TGTGCCAGCTCACCAACAATGTCCGACAAGTCTTATGGCTACACCTTC
V: TRBV7-2; size: .; J: TRBJ2-1; D: TRBD2; CDR3: CASSLISGGSAYNEQFF; DNA: TGTGCCAGCAGCTTAATATCTGGCGGGAGCGCTTACAATGAGCAGTTCTTC
V: TRBV28; size: .; J: TRBJ1-4; D: TRBD1; CDR3: CASSLGGRGRGKLFF; DNA: TGTGCCAGCAGTTTAGGGGGCAGGGGGCGCGGAAAACTGTTTTTT
V: TRBV5-5; size: .; J: TRBJ2-1; D: TRBD1; CDR3: CASSFILGQGLVNEQFF; DNA: TGTGCCAGCAGCTTTATCTTGGGACAGGGCTTAGTGAATGAGCAGTTCTTC
V: TRBV4-2; size: .; J: TRBJ1-4; D: .; CDR3: CASSSEGGDEKLFF; DNA: TGTGCCAGCAGCTCTGAGGGTGGGGATGAAAAACTGTTTTTT
V: TRBV28; size: .; J: TRBJ1-1; D: .; CDR3: CASSSTGLNTEAFF; DNA: TGTGCCAGCAGTTCGACAGGATTGAACACTGAAGCTTTCTTT
V: TRBV28; size: .; J: TRBJ2-7; D: .; CDR3: CASSSPRQTREQYF; DNA: TGTGCCAGCAGTTCCCCCCGACAGACACGGGAGCAGTACTTC
V: TRBV30; size: .; J: TRBJ1-5; D: TRBD1; CDR3: CAWRQGADQPQHF; DNA: TGTGCCTGGCGACAGGGCGCGGATCAGCCCCAGCATTTT
V: TRBV6-1; size: .; J: TRBJ1-5; D: .; CDR3: CASSLLDGHNQPQHF; DNA: TGTGCCAGCAGCCTTCTAGACGGACACAATCAGCCCCAGCATTTT
V: TRBV30; size: .; J: TRBJ2-2; D: TRBD2; CDR3: CAWRGGTGELFF; DNA: TGTGCCTGGCGGGGGGGCACCGGGGAGCTGTTTTTT
V: TRBV11-2; size: .; J: TRBJ1-2; D: TRBD1; CDR3: CASSLTDRTGGGGYTF; DNA: TGTGCCAGCAGCTTAACCGATAGGACAGGGGGAGGGGGCTACACCTTC
V: TRBV18; size: .; J: TRBJ1-1; D: .; CDR3: CASSPEMNTEAFF; DNA: TGTGCCAGCTCACCTGAGATGAACACTGAAGCTTTCTTT
V: TRBV19; size: .; J: TRBJ2-2; D: .; CDR3: CASSIAGVPNTGELFF; DNA: TGTGCCAGTAGTATAGCGGGGGTCCCGAACACCGGGGAGCTGTTTTTT
V: TRBV7-2; size: .; J: TRBJ2-6; D: TRBD1; CDR3: CASSFTGVSGANVLTF; DNA: TGTGCCAGCAGCTTTACAGGGGTCTCTGGGGCCAACGTCCTGACTTTC
V: TRBV6-1; size: few; J: TRBJ2-2; D: TRBD1; CDR3: CASQVTGGEIGELFF; DNA: TGTGCCAGCCAAGTGACAGGGGGGGAGATCGGGGAGCTGTTTTTT
V: TRBV27; size: .; J: TRBJ1-2; D: .; CDR3: CASSLGSGYGYTF; DNA: TGTGCCAGCAGTTTAGGTTCGGGGTATGGCTACACCTTC
V: TRBV28; size: .; J: TRBJ2-3; D: .; CDR3: CASSWAGWKTDTQYF; DNA: TGTGCCAGCAGTTGGGCAGGGTGGAAGACAGATACGCAGTATTTT
V: TRBV2; size: .; J: TRBJ1-1; D: .; CDR3: CASGRGIMNTEAFF; DNA: TGTGCCAGCGGCAGGGGTATTATGAACACTGAAGCTTTCTTT
V: TRBV11-2; size: .; J: TRBJ2-7; D: TRBD1; CDR3: CASSLNSWDRTYEQYF; DNA: TGTGCCAGCAGCTTAAATTCCTGGGACAGGACCTACGAGCAGTACTTC
V: TRBV5-6; size: once; J: TRBJ2-1; D: TRBD2; CDR3: CASSPRDQREASEQFF; DNA: TGTGCCAGCAGCCCCCGCGATCAGCGGGAGGCCAGTGAGCAGTTCTTC
V: TRBV18; size: .; J: TRBJ1-3; D: .; CDR3: CASSPQGAPGNTIYF; DNA: TGTGCCAGCTCACCTCAAGGGGCGCCTGGAAACACCATATATTTT
V: TRBV27; size: .; J: TRBJ2-3; D: TRBD1; CDR3: CASRRGGTGYPDTQYF; DNA: TGTGCCAGCAGAAGGGGGGGGACAGGGTATCCAGATACGCAGTATTTT
V: TRBV5-1; size: .; J: TRBJ2-3; D: TRBD2; CDR3: CASSLSGIRDTQYF; DNA: TGCGCCAGCAGCTTGAGCGGGATAAGAGATACGCAGTATTTT
V: TRBV9; size: .; J: TRBJ1-2; D: TRBD1; CDR3: CASSVAQGDDGYTF; DNA: TGTGCCAGCAGCGTAGCACAGGGGGACGATGGCTACACCTTC
V: TRBV6-1; size: .; J: TRBJ1-2; D: .; CDR3: CASREKLIADSNYGYTF; DNA: TGTGCCAGCAGAGAAAAATTGATTGCTGACTCTAACTATGGCTACACCTTC
V: TRBV10-3; size: .; J: TRBJ2-1; D: .; CDR3: CAINNVREDRVYNEQFF; DNA: TGTGCCATCAACAATGTCCGGGAGGACAGGGTCTACAATGAGCAGTTCTTC
V: TRBV27; size: .; J: TRBJ1-2; D: .; CDR3: CASSLFYRAGYTF; DNA: TGTGCCAGCAGTTTATTCTACAGGGCTGGCTACACCTTC
V: TRBV27; size: .; J: TRBJ1-1; D: TRBD1; CDR3: CASSRGQGDFTEAFF; DNA: TGTGCCAGCAGCCGGGGACAGGGAGACTTTACTGAAGCTTTCTTT
V: TRBV7-9; size: .; J: TRBJ2-2; D: TRBD2; CDR3: CSSSPSGLAGVAGELFF; DNA: TGTTCCAGCAGCCCTTCTGGACTAGCGGGAGTGGCCGGGGAGCTGTTTTTT
V: TRBV29-1; size: .; J: TRBJ1-3; D: TRBD1; CDR3: CSAGTGLDTIYF; DNA: TGCAGCGCCGGGACAGGGTTGGACACCATATATTTT
V: TRBV5-1; size: .; J: TRBJ1-1; D: .; CDR3: CASSLGVREAFF; DNA: TGCGCCAGCAGCTTGGGAGTGCGAGAAGCTTTCTTT
V: TRBV7-9; size: .; J: TRBJ1-3; D: .; CDR3: CASSLAGGFGNTIYF; DNA: TGTGCCAGCAGCTTGGCAGGAGGATTTGGAAACACCATATATTTT
V: TRBV5-5; size: .; J: TRBJ1-5; D: .; CDR3: CASSLGTVYSNQPQHF; DNA: TGTGCCAGCAGCTTGGGGACAGTTTATAGCAATCAGCCCCAGCATTTT
V: TRBV7-6; size: few; J: TRBJ2-3; D: TRBD2; CDR3: CASSPSGSTDTQYF; DNA: TGTGCCAGCAGCCCTAGCGGGAGTACAGATACGCAGTATTTT